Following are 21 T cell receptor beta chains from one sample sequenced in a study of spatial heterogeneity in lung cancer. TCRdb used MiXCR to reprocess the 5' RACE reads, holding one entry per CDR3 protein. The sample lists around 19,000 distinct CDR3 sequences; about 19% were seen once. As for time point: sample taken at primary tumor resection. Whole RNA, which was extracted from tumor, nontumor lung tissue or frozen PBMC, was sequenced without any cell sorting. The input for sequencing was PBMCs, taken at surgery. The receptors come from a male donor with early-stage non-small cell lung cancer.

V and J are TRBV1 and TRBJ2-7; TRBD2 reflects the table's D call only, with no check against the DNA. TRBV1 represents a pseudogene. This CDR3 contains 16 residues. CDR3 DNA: TGCACCAGCAGCCCCGGACTAGCGGGGGGCTCCTACGAGCAGTACTTC. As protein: CTSSPGLAGGSYEQYF.

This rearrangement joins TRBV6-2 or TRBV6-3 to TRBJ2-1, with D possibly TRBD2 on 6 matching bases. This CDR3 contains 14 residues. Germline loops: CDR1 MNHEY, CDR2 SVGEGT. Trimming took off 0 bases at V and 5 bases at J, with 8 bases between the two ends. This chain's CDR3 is CASSYSTSNNEQFF. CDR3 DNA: TGTGCCAGCAGTTACTCGACTAGTAACAATGAGCAGTTCTTC.

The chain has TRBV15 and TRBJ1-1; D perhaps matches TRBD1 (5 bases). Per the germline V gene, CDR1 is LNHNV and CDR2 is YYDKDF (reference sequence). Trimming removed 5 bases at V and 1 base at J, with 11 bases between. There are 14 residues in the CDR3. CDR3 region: CATSSRRGNTEAFF. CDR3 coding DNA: TGTGCCACCAGCTCTCGGAGGGGGAACACTGAAGCTTTCTTT.

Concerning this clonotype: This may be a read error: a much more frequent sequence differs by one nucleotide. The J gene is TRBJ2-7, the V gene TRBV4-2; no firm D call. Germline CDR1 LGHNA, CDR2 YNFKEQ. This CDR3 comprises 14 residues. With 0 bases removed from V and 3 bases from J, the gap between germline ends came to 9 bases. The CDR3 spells CASSQDPGNYEQYF. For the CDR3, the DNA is TGTGCCAGCAGCCAAGATCCGGGCAACTACGAGCAGTACTTC.

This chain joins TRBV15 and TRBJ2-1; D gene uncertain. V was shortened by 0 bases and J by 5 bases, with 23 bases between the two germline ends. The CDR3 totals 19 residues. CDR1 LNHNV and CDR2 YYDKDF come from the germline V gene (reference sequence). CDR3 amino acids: CATSRDLLSLANEDNEQFF. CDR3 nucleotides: TGTGCCACCAGCAGAGATTTGCTTAGTTTGGCAAACGAGGACAATGAGCAGTTCTTC.

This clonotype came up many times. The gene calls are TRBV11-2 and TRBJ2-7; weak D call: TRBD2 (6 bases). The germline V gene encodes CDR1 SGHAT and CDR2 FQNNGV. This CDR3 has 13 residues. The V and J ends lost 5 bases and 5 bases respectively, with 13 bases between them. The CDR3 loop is CASSLSRRDEQYF. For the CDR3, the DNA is TGTGCCAGCAGCCTATCTAGGAGGGACGAGCAGTACTTC.

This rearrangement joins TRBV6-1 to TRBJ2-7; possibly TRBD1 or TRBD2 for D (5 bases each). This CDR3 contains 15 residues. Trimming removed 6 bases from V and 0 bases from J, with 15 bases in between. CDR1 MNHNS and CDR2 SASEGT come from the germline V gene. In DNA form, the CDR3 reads TGTGCCAGCAGACACCCGGGACGGCTCTCCTACGAGCAGTACTTC. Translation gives CASRHPGRLSYEQYF.

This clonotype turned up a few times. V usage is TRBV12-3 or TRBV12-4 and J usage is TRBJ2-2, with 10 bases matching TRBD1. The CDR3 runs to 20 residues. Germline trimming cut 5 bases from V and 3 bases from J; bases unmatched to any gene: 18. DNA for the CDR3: TGTGCCAGCAGTCCGGGGGTCGGGGACAGGGGATATACAGACACCGGGGAGCTGTTTTTT. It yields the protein CASSPGVGDRGYTDTGELFF.

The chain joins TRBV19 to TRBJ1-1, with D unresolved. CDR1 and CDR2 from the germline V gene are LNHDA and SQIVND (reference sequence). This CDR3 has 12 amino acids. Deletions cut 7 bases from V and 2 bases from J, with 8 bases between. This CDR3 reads CASNEGNTEAFF. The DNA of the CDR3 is TGTGCCAGTAACGAGGGAAACACTGAAGCTTTCTTT.

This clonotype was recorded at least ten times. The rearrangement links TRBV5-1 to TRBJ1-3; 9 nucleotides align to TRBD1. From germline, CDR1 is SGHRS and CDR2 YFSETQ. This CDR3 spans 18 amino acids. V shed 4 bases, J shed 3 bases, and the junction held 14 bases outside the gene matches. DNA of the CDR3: TGCGCCAGCAGCCTCTCCGGGACAGGGTCCTTTTATGGAAACACCATATATTTT. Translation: CASSLSGTGSFYGNTIYF.

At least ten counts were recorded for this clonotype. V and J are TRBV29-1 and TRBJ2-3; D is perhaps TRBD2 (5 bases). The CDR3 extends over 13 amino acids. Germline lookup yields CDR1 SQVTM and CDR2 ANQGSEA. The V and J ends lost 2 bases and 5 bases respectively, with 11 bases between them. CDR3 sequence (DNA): TGCAGCGTTGAATCCGGGGTGGTAGATACGCAGTATTTT. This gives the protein CSVESGVVDTQYF.

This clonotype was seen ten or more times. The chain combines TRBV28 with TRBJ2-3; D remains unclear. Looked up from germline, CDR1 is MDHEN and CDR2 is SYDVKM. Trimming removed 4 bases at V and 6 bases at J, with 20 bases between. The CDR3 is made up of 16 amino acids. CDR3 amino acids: CASSSQAPLTPDTQYF. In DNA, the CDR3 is TGTGCCAGCAGTTCTCAGGCGCCCTTAACCCCCGATACGCAGTATTTT.

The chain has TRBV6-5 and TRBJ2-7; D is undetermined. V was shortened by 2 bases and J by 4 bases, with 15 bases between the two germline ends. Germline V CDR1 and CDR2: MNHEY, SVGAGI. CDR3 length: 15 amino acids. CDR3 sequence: CASSYGPDGTYEQYF. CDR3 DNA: TGTGCCAGCAGTTACGGGCCGGACGGAACTTACGAGCAGTACTTC.

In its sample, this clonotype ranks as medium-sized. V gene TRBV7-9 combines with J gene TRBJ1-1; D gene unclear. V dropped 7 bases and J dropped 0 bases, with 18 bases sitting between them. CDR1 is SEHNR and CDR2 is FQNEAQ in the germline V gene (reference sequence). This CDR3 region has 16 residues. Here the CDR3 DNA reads TGTGCCAGCATCCCGTCGGAGCTGGGTTTGAACACTGAAGCTTTCTTT. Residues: CASIPSELGLNTEAFF.

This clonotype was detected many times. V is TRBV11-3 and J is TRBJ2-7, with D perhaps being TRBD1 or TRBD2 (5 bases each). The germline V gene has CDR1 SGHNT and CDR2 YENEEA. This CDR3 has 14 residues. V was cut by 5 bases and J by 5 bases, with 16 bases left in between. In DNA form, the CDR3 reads TGTGCCAGCAGCCCAGGTGGGGGACGCGACGAGCAGTACTTC. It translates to CASSPGGGRDEQYF.

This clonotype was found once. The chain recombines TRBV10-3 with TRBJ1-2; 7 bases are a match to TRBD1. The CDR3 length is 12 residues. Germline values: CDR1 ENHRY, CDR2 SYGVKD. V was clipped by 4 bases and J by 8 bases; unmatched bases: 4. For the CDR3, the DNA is TGTGCCATCAGTGGCCCGGGACAGGGCTACACCTTC. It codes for CAISGPGQGYTF.

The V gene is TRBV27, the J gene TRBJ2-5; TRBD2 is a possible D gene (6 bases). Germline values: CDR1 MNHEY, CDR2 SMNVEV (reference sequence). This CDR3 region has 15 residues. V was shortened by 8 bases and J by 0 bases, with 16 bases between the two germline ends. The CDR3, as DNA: TGTGCCAGCGCGGGCCTTGGGGACTACCAAGAGACCCAGTACTTC. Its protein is CASAGLGDYQETQYF.

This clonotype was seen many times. CDR3 loop: CASSLQGINEKLFF. In nucleotides, the CDR3 is TGCGCCAGCAGCTTACAGGGGATTAATGAAAAACTGTTTTTT. V is TRBV5-1 and J is TRBJ1-4, with 7 bases matching TRBD1. V dropped 2 bases and J dropped 4; count of bases not matched to a gene: 2. The CDR3 contains 14 residues. Germline V gene sequence: CDR1 SGHRS, CDR2 YFSETQ. Drawing the rest from reference TRBV5-1 and TRBJ1-4, the complete variable domain is KAGVTQTPRYLIKTRGQQVTLSCSPISGHRSVSWYQQTPGQGLQFLFEYFSETQRNKGNFPGRFSGRQFSNSRSEMNVSTLELGDSALYLCASSLQGINEKLFFGSGTQLSVL.

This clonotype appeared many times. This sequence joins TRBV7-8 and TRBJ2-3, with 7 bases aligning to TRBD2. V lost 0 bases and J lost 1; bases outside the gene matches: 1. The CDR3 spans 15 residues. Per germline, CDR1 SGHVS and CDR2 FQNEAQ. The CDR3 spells CASSLAAGGTDTQYF. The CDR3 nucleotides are TGTGCCAGCAGCTTAGCGGCGGGGGGCACAGATACGCAGTATTTT.

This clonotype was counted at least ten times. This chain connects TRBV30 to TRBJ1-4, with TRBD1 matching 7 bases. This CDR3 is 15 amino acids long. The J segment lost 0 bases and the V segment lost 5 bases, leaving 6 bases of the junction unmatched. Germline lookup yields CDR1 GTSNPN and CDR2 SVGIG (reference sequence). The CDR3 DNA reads TGTGCCTGGTCGGGACAGTCGACAACTAATGAAAAACTGTTTTTT. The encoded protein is CAWSGQSTTNEKLFF.

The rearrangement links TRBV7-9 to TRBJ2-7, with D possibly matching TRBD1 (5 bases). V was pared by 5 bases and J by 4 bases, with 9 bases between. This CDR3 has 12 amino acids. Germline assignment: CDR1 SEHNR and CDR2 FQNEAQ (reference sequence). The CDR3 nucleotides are TGTGCCAGCAGCGTGACAGTATACGAGCAGTACTTC. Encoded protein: CASSVTVYEQYF. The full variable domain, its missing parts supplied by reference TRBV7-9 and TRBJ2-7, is DTGVSQNPRHKITKRGQNVTFRCDPISEHNRLYWYRQTLGQGPEFLTYFQNEAQLEKSRLLSDRFSAERPKGSFSTLEIQRTEQGDSAMYLCASSVTVYEQYFGPGTRLTVT.